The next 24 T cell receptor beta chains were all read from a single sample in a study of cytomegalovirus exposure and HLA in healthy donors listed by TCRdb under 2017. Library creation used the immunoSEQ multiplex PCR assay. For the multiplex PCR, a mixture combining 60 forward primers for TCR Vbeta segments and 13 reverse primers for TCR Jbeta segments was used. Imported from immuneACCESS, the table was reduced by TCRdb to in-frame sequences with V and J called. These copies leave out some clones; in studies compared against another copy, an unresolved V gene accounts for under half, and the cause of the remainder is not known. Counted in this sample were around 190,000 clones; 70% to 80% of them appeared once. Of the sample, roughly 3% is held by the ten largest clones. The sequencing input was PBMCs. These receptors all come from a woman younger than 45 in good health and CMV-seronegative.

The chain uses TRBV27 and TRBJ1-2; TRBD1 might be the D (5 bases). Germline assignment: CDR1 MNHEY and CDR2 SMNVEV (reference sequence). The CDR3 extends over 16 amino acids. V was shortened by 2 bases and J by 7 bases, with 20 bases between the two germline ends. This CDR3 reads CASSLIGDGAGSGYTF. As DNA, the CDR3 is TGTGCCAGCAGTTTAATAGGAGACGGGGCCGGGAGTGGCTACACCTTC.

The CDR3 region has the DNA TGTGCCAGCAGCGACTACGGACCCAGGGAGACCCAGTACTTC. Translated: CASSDYGPRETQYF. The chain uses TRBV6-1 and TRBJ2-5; the D gene is possibly TRBD2 (5 bases). The CDR3 has 14 amino acids. The germline gives CDR1 MNHNS, CDR2 SASEGT. Trimming shortened V by 6 bases and J by 5 bases, and 16 bases separated the two germline ends.

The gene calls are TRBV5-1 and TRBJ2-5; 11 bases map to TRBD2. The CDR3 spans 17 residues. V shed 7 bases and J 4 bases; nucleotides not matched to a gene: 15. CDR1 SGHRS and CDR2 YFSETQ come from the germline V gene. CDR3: CASGWTSGPQARETQYF. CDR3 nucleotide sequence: TGCGCCAGCGGGTGGACTAGCGGGCCCCAGGCGCGAGAGACCCAGTACTTC. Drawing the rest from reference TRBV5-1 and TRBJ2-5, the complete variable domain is KAGVTQTPRYLIKTRGQQVTLSCSPISGHRSVSWYQQTPGQGLQFLFEYFSETQRNKGNFPGRFSGRQFSNSRSEMNVSTLELGDSALYLCASGWTSGPQARETQYFGPGTRLLVL.

The CDR3 DNA reads TGTGCCTGGAGAACAACCGGGACAGAGAAGACCGGGGAGCTGTTTTTT. This codes for CAWRTTGTEKTGELFF. This chain uses TRBV30 with TRBJ2-2, with 7 nucleotides matching TRBD1. The J segment lost 5 bases and the V segment lost 3 bases, leaving 12 bases of the junction unmatched. Germline V gene lookup returns CDR1 GTSNPN and CDR2 SVGIG (reference sequence). The CDR3 runs to 16 residues. Supplemented by reference TRBV30 and TRBJ2-2, the full variable domain reads SQTIHQWPATLVQPVGSPLSLECTVEGTSNPNLYWYRQAAGRGLQLLFYSVGIGQISSEVPQNLSASRPQDRQFILSSKKLLLSDSGFYLCAWRTTGTEKTGELFFGEGSRLTVL.

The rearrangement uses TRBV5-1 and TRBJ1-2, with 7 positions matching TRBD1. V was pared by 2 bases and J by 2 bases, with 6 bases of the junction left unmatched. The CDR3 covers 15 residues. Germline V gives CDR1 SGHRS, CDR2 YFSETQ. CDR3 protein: CASSFGDSSNYGYTF. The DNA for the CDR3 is TGCGCCAGCAGCTTCGGGGACAGCTCCAACTATGGCTACACCTTC. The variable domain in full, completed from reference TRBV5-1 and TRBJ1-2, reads KAGVTQTPRYLIKTRGQQVTLSCSPISGHRSVSWYQQTPGQGLQFLFEYFSETQRNKGNFPGRFSGRQFSNSRSEMNVSTLELGDSALYLCASSFGDSSNYGYTFGSGTRLTVV.

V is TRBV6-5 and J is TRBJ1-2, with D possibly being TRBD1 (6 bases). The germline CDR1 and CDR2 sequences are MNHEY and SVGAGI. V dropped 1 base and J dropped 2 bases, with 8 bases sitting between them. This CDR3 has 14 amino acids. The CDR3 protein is CASSYLQGNYGYTF. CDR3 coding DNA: TGTGCCAGCAGTTACTTGCAGGGGAACTATGGCTACACCTTC.

The CDR3: CASLTGTNEKLFF. As DNA, the CDR3 is TGTGCCAGCCTGACAGGGACTAATGAAAAACTGTTTTTT. The chain employs TRBV28 and TRBJ1-4; TRBD1 aligns across 7 bases. The CDR3 has 13 amino acids. V was pared by 8 bases and J by 2 bases, with 2 bases of the junction left unmatched. Germline V gene data show CDR1 as MDHEN and CDR2 as SYDVKM.

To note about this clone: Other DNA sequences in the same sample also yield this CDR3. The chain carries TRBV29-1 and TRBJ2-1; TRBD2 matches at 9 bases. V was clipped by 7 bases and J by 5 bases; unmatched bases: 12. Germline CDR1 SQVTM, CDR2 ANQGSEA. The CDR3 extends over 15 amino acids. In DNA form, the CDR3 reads TGCAGCGCGAGTCGTAGCGGGGGACTAAACAATGAGCAGTTCTTC. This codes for CSASRSGGLNNEQFF.

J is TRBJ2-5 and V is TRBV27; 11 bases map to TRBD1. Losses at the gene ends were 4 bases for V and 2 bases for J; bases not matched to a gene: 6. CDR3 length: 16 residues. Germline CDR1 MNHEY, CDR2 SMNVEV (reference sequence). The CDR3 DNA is TGTGCCAGCAGTTCCTTCCGGGACAGGGGGCAAGAGACCCAGTACTTC. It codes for CASSSFRDRGQETQYF.

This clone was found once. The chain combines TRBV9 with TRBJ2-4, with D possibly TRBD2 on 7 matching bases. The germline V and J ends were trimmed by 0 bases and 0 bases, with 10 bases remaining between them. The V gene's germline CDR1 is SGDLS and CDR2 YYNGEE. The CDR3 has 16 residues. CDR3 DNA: TGTGCCAGCAGCGTAGGAGGGGGGGAAGCCAAAAACATTCAGTACTTC. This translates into CASSVGGGEAKNIQYF.

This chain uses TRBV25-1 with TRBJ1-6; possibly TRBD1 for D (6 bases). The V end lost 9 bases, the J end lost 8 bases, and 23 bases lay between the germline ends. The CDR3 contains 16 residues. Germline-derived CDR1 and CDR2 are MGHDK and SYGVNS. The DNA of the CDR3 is TGTGCCAGGCATTTTTCGGGGGGGCTGGGAGATTCACCCCTCCACTTT. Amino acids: CARHFSGGLGDSPLHF.

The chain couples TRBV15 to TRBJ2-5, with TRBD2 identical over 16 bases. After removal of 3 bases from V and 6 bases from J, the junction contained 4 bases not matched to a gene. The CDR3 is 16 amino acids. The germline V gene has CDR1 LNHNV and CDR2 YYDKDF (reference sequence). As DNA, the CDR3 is TGTGCCACCAGCAGGGGGACTAGCGGGGGGGCACAGACCCAGTACTTC. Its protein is CATSRGTSGGAQTQYF. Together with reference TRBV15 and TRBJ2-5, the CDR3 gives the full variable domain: DAMVIQNPRYQVTQFGKPVTLSCSQTLNHNVMYWYQQKSSQAPKLLFHYYDKDFNNEADTPDNFQSRRPNTSFCFLDIRSPGLGDTAMYLCATSRGTSGGAQTQYFGPGTRLLVL.

The chain's CDR3 is CASSVQQGGYGYTF. CDR3 coding DNA: TGTGCCAGCAGTGTTCAGCAAGGGGGTTATGGCTACACCTTC. This chain joins TRBV6-1 and TRBJ1-2; weak D call: TRBD1 (6 bases). Trimming pared 4 bases from V and 5 bases from J, leaving 14 bases between. This CDR3 region has 14 residues. Looked up from germline, CDR1 is MNHNS and CDR2 is SASEGT.

The CDR3 DNA reads as TGTGCCAGCAACTGGGGACAGGGGACCGAAAAACTGTTTTTT. It codes for CASNWGQGTEKLFF. The chain carries TRBV5-8 and TRBJ1-4; 10 bases line up with TRBD1. The CDR3 covers 14 residues. Trimming removed 6 bases from V and 8 bases from J; junction bases left unmatched: 7. Germline V gives CDR1 SGHTS, CDR2 YDEGEE. The whole variable domain, remainder taken from reference TRBV5-8 and TRBJ1-4, is EAGVTQSPTHLIKTRGQQATLRCSPISGHTSVYWYQQALGLGLQFLLWYDEGEERNRGNFPPRFSGRQFPNYSSELNVNALELEDSALYLCASNWGQGTEKLFFGSGTQLSVL.

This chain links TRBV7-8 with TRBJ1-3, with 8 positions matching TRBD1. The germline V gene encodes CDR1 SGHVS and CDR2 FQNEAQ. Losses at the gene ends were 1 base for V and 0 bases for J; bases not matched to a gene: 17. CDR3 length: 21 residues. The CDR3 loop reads CASSLVFLGTGLLDSGNTIYF. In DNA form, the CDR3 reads TGTGCCAGCAGCTTAGTATTTCTGGGGACAGGTTTACTCGACTCTGGAAACACCATATATTTT.

The CDR3 is CASSSGGYQETQYF. The CDR3 region has the DNA TGTGCCAGCAGCTCGGGAGGATACCAAGAGACCCAGTACTTC. V usage is TRBV9 and J usage is TRBJ2-5; the match to TRBD2 covers 7 bases. The V gene end was trimmed by 4 bases and the J gene end by 0 bases; junction bases not matched to a gene: 3. Germline V lookup: CDR1 SGDLS, CDR2 YYNGEE. The CDR3 runs to 14 residues.

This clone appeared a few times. CDR3 coding DNA: TGCGCCAGCAGTGGCAGGGTGTGTGGGGAGACCCAGTACTTC. Its translation: CASSGRVCGETQYF. V gene TRBV10-1 combines with J gene TRBJ2-5, with D perhaps matching TRBD1 (5 bases). Trimming removed 4 bases at V and 5 bases at J, with 14 bases between. This CDR3 is built from 14 residues. The V gene's germline CDR1 is WNHNN and CDR2 SYGVQD (reference sequence).

In DNA, the CDR3 is TGTGCCAGCTCCCTGGGCGGGGCCAACGTCCTGACTTTC. This sequence encodes CASSLGGANVLTF. This sequence joins TRBV11-3 and TRBJ2-6, with D unclear. Trimming removed 8 bases from V and 4 bases from J, with 9 bases in between. The CDR3 contains 13 residues. Germline V CDR1 and CDR2: SGHNT, YENEEA. Complete variable domain (other parts from reference TRBV11-3 and TRBJ2-6): EAGVVQSPRYKIIEKKQPVAFWCNPISGHNTLYWYLQNLGQGPELLIRYENEEAVDDSQLPKDRFSAERLKGVDSTLKIQPAELGDSAVYLCASSLGGANVLTFGAGSRLTVL.

The CDR3 loop is CATALRLRANYGYTF. CDR3 nucleotides: TGTGCCACCGCCCTACGCCTTCGAGCTAACTATGGCTACACCTTC. The chain couples TRBV6-1 to TRBJ1-2; no clear D gene. Per the germline V gene, CDR1 is MNHNS and CDR2 is SASEGT. The CDR3 spans 15 residues. Trimming pared 10 bases from V and 0 bases from J, leaving 18 bases between.

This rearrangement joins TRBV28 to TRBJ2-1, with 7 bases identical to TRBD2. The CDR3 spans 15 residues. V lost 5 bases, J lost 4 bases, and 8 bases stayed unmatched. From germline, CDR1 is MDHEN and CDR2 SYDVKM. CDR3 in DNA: TGTGCCAGCAGTATCCTAGCGGTATCTTACAATGAGCAGTTCTTC. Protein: CASSILAVSYNEQFF.

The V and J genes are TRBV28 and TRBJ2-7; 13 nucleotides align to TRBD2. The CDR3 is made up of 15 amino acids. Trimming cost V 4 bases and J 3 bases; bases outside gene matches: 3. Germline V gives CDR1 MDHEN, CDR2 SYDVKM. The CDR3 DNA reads TGTGCCAGCAGTTCCCGGACTAGCGGGAGCTACGAGCAGTACTTC. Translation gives CASSSRTSGSYEQYF. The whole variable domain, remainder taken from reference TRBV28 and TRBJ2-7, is DVKVTQSSRYLVKRTGEKVFLECVQDMDHENMFWYRQDPGLGLRLIYFSYDVKMKEKGDIPEGYSVSREKKERFSLILESASTNQTSMYLCASSSRTSGSYEQYFGPGTRLTVT.

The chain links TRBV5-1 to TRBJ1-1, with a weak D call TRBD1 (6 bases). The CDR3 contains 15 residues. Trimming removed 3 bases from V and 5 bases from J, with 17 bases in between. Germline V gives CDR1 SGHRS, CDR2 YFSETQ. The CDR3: CASSWGTGSQTEAFF. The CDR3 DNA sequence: TGCGCCAGCAGCTGGGGTACAGGGTCGCAGACTGAAGCTTTCTTT.

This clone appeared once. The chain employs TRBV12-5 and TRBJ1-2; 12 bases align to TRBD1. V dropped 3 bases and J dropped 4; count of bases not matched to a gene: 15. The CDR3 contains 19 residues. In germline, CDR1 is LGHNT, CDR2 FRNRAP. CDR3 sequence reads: CASGFLPGTGGESGYGYTF. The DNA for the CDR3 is TGTGCTAGTGGTTTCTTACCCGGGACAGGGGGCGAATCTGGCTATGGCTACACCTTC.

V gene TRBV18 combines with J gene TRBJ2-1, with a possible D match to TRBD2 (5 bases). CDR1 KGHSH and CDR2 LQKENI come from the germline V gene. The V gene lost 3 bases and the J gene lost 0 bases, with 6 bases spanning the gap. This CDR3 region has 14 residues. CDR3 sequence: CASSPRASYNEQFF. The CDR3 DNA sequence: TGTGCCAGCTCACCGAGGGCCTCCTACAATGAGCAGTTCTTC.